This T cell receptor beta chain derives from a study of identical twins' blood T cells. In TCRdb, the 5' RACE reads were re-called with MiXCR into one record per CDR3 protein. The table records 300,000 to 400,000 distinct CDR3 sequences, under 30% of them present only once. There are many counts of this clonotype. V was cut by 4 bases and J by 6 bases, with 9 bases left in between. CDR1 and CDR2 (germline): LGHDT, YNNKEL (reference sequence). CDR3 length: 13 amino acids. The J gene is TRBJ2-2, the V gene TRBV3-1; no definite D call. Sequencing was performed on PBMCs. The receptor comes from a woman aged 18 to 50 in good health. In nucleotides, the CDR3 is TGTGCCAGCAGCCCCTTTTCATCCGGGGAGCTGTTTTTT. Protein sequence: CASSPFSSGELFF.